This TCR beta chain was recorded in a study of T cells in Graves' hyperthyroidism and ophthalmopathy. A remark on this clonotype: Its antigen remains unidentified.

The PBMCs were taken from 10 ml of fresh peripheral blood. This CDR3 is built from 20 residues. Germline V gene sequence: CDR1 SGHVT, CDR2 SQSDAQ. Trimming removed 4 bases at V and 0 bases at J, with 24 bases between. Whole-study results and caveats: From stable hyperthyroidism, ophthalmopathy was separated by a 13 V-J model. Most thyroid clonotypes expanded above 0.001 were also detected in blood.

Amplified regions were TCR beta CDR3 sequences from RNA transcripts. A first-round RT-PCR of the TCR CDR3 used the HTBI primer set. Using its own MiXCR run on the multiplex PCR reads, TCRdb lists one record per CDR3 protein. The table has hundreds of thousands of distinct CDR3 sequences, 30% to 40% seen once; the top ten hold roughly 30%. The material sequenced was blood. The clonotype comes from a woman between 35 and 50 years old with Graves' hyperthyroidism. The genes are TRBV7-4 and TRBJ2-2; maybe TRBD2 (7 bases). CDR3 nucleotides: TGTGCCAGCAGCTCCTCGTGGCGGGAGAAGGGGGGCGCGAACACCGGGGAGCTGTTTTTT. Amino acids: CASSSSWREKGGANTGELFF.